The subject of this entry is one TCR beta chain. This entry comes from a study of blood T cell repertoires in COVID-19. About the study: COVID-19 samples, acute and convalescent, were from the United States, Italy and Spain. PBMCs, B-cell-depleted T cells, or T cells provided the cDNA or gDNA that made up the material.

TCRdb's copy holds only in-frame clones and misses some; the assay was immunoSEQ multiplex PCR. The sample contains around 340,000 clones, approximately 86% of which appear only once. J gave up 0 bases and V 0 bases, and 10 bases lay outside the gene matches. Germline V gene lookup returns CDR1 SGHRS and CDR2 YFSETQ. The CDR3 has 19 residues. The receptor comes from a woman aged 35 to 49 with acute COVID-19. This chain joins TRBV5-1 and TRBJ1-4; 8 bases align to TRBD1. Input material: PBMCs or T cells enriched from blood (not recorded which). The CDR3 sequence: CASSLAHRQGTATNEKLFF. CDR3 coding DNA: TGCGCCAGCAGCTTGGCCCACAGACAGGGGACTGCAACTAATGAAAAACTGTTTTTT. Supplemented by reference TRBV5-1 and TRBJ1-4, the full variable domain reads KAGVTQTPRYLIKTRGQQVTLSCSPISGHRSVSWYQQTPGQGLQFLFEYFSETQRNKGNFPGRFSGRQFSNSRSEMNVSTLELGDSALYLCASSLAHRQGTATNEKLFFGSGTQLSVL.